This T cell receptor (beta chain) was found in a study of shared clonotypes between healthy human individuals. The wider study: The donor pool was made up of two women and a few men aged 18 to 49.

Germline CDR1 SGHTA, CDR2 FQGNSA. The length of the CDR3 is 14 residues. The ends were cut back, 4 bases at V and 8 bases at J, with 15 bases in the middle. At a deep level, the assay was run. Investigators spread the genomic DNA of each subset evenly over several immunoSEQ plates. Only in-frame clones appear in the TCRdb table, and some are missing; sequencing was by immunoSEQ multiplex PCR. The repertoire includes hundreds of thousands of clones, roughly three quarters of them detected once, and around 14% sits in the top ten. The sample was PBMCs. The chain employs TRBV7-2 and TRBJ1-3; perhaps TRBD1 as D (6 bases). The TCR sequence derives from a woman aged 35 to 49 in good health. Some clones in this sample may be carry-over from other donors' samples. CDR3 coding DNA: TGTGCCAGCAGCTCCGGACAGATACAGGACACCATATATTTT. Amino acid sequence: CASSSGQIQDTIYF.